These 12 T cell receptor delta chains share one sample of origin, sequenced in a study of gamma-delta T cells after stem cell transplantation. TCRdb repeated clone calling on the RT-PCR reads with CATT. Altogether 10,000 to 13,000 delta-chain clones are present, 38% being singletons, with the ten largest covering 2.5% to 3.5%. The sample taken for sequencing was gamma-delta T cells. These receptors all come from a human donor. It is not recorded whose cells these are; they may come from a transplant donor.

This rearrangement joins TRDV1 to TRDJ1; 8 bases map to TRDD2. This CDR3 has 19 amino acids. J was trimmed by 7 bases and V by 1 base; bases with no gene match: 20. The germline V gene has CDR1 TSWWSYY and CDR2 QGS. Here the CDR3 reads CALGERPHFLRLTEGKLIF. The CDR3 region has the DNA TGTGCTCTTGGGGAACGGCCCCACTTCCTACGTCTTACTGAGGGTAAACTCATCTTT.

This chain joins TRDV1 and TRDJ1, with 8 bases fitting TRDD3. Trimming at V came to 6 bases and at J to 2 bases, leaving 29 bases not matched to a gene. Germline-derived CDR1 and CDR2 are TSWWSYY and QGS. The CDR3 extends over 22 amino acids. The CDR3: CALGVSAVSPDGGIKGTDKLIF. CDR3 coding DNA: TGTGCTCTTGGTGTGTCGGCTGTATCCCCAGACGGGGGGATAAAAGGGACCGATAAACTCATCTTT.

Turning to this clone: An end of the junction does not agree with germline; a read error may underlie this. The chain carries TRDV1 and TRDJ1, with TRDD3 matching over 13 bases. Germline V gene lookup returns CDR1 TSWWSYY and CDR2 QGS. This CDR3 region has 24 residues. CDR3: CAIGERLCPTTSTGGYAFTDKLIF. Here the CDR3 DNA reads TGTGCTATTGGGGAACGTCTGTGTCCTACGACCAGTACTGGGGGATACGCATTTACCGATAAACTCATCTTT.

In this sample, this clone turned up a few times. J is TRDJ1 and V is TRDV3, with D unclear. Germline values: CDR1 TVYSNPD, CDR2 GDNSRS (reference sequence). The CDR3 is 12 residues long. V lost 1 base, J lost 8 bases, and 14 bases lay in between. The CDR3 region has the DNA TGTGCCTTTATGGTGGAGGACGTAAAACTCATCTTT. It encodes CAFMVEDVKLIF.

V is TRDV1 and J is TRDJ1; D perhaps matches TRDD3 (6 bases). The CDR3 runs to 18 residues. V lost 4 bases and J lost 0, with 21 bases in between. CDR1 is TSWWSYY, CDR2 QGS, per germline. Here the CDR3 reads CALGGCYAWGKYTDKLIF. CDR3 DNA sequence: TGTGCTCTTGGGGGATGCTACGCCTGGGGCAAGTACACCGATAAACTCATCTTT.

For this clone: At the DNA level, this CDR3 is encoded by other sequences in the same sample as well. The V call is TRDV2, the J call TRDJ1; the D gene is possibly TRDD3 (5 bases). This CDR3 is built from 15 residues. Germline V gene sequence: CDR1 GEAIGNYY, CDR2 EKD. Trimming shortened V by 0 bases and J by 0 bases, and 10 bases separated the two germline ends. CDR3 nucleotide sequence: TGTGCCTGTGACACCGGGGGGTTGTACACCGATAAACTCATCTTT. This sequence encodes CACDTGGLYTDKLIF.

The rearrangement uses TRDV1 and TRDJ1; 9 bases fit TRDD3. The ends lost 0 bases at V and 0 bases at J; junction bases unmatched: 23. Germline CDR1 is TSWWSYY and CDR2 is QGS. This CDR3 spans 23 amino acids. DNA of the CDR3: TGTGCTCTTGGGGAACTAAAAAGTTCTAACTGGGGGAGAACGTGGATGTACACCGATAAACTCATCTTT. Its protein is CALGELKSSNWGRTWMYTDKLIF.

Notes on this clone: The junction departs from the called germline gene at one end, perhaps through a read error. This sequence joins TRDV1 and TRDJ1, with 7 bases fitting TRDD3. This CDR3 has 19 amino acids. The germline V gene encodes CDR1 TSWWSYY and CDR2 QGS. The CDR3 DNA reads as TGTGCTCTTGGGGAAATTTCCTGCTGGGGGCTAACAATGAACGATAAACACATCTTT. It is translated as CALGEISCWGLTMNDKHIF.

This clone turned up a few times. This chain joins TRDV1 and TRDJ2; 11 bases agree with TRDD3. In germline, CDR1 is TSWWSYY, CDR2 QGS. J was trimmed by 2 bases and V by 4 bases; bases with no gene match: 21. CDR3 size: 22 residues. The CDR3 sequence: CALGATTSYSGGYRTLTAQLFF. CDR3 coding DNA: TGTGCTCTTGGGGCGACTACTTCCTATTCTGGGGGATACCGGACCTTGACAGCACAACTCTTCTTT.

Remarks on this clone: A clone one base away is much larger, so this may be a read error. V usage is TRAV29/DV5 and J usage is TRDJ1; 11 positions agree with TRDD3. CDR1 and CDR2 (germline): NSMFDY, ISSIKDK. With V trimmed by 0 bases and J by 0 bases, 7 bases remained unmatched. This CDR3 has 17 residues. The CDR3 DNA is TGTGCAGCAAGCGAGGGTATACTGGGGGATAACACCGATAAACTCATCTTT. Its translation: CAASEGILGDNTDKLIF. The whole variable domain, remainder taken from reference TRAV29/DV5 and TRDJ1, is DQQVKQNSPSLSVQEGRISILNCDYTNSMFDYFLWYKKYPAEGPTFLISISSIKDKNEDGRFTVFLNKSAKHLSLHIVPSQPGDSAVYFCAASEGILGDNTDKLIFGKGTRVTVEP.

V is TRDV1 and J is TRDJ1; 7 bases are shared with TRDD3. V trimming: 5 bases; J trimming: 0 bases; junction bases outside the gene matches: 24. CDR1 is TSWWSYY, CDR2 QGS, per germline. The CDR3 runs 21 residues. The CDR3, as DNA: TGTGCTCTTGGGAAAAGGGATCTCGGCACACTGGGGATTTCGTACACCGATAAACTCATCTTT. Protein product: CALGKRDLGTLGISYTDKLIF.

Concerning this clone: Possible read error: a much larger clone is one base away. The gene calls are TRDV2 and TRDJ3; D possibly corresponds to TRDD3 (6 bases). Germline V gene data show CDR1 as GEAIGNYY and CDR2 as EKD. The CDR3 is 17 amino acids. This CDR3 is CACDKGISSWDTRHMFF. The CDR3 DNA sequence: TGTGCCTGTGACAAAGGGATAAGCTCCTGGGACACCCGACATATGTTTTTC.